Shown below are 5 T cell receptor beta chains from a single sample sequenced in a study of control samples from healthy donors and cancer patients. The table came from immunoSEQ multiplex PCR; TCRdb's copy has only in-frame clones and leaves some out. The data show about 120,000 clones, with approximately 93% seen just once and less than 3.5% held by the top ten. Sequenced: blood. Receptor source: a man younger than 40 in good health.

This clone has a single count. This rearrangement joins TRBV5-4 to TRBJ1-2; tentatively, D is TRBD1 (5 bases). V shed 1 base and J shed 6 bases, with 7 bases lying between them. CDR3 length equals 12 residues. Germline V gene lookup returns CDR1 SGHNT and CDR2 YYREEE (reference sequence). This CDR3 is CASSLQGNGYTF. The CDR3 DNA reads TGTGCCAGCAGCTTGCAGGGTAATGGCTACACCTTC.

The V and J genes are TRBV30 and TRBJ2-7; 8 nucleotides agree with TRBD1. V was clipped by 0 bases and J by 3 bases; unmatched bases: 4. Germline assignment: CDR1 GTSNPN and CDR2 SVGIG (reference sequence). This CDR3 contains 14 residues. The CDR3 DNA reads TGTGCCTGGAGTGTCCGGACAGGGAGCTACGAGCAGTACGTC. Protein product: CAWSVRTGSYEQYV.

This clone showed up just a few times. The chain couples TRBV11-2 to TRBJ2-1; TRBD1 is a possible D gene (5 bases). Germline CDR1 reads SGHAT; CDR2 reads FQNNGV. This CDR3 is built from 13 residues. Deletions cut 2 bases from V and 5 bases from J, with 7 bases between. The CDR3 nucleotides read TGTGCCAGCAGCTTAAACAGGAACAATGAGCAGTTCTTC. Translated, it gives CASSLNRNNEQFF.

The rearrangement joins TRBV9 to TRBJ2-5; 12 bases match TRBD2. With V trimmed by 7 bases and J by 6 bases, 13 bases remained unmatched. Germline assignment: CDR1 SGDLS and CDR2 YYNGEE. The CDR3 runs 16 residues. CDR3 sequence: CASGTSSGGDRKTQYF. CDR3 sequence (DNA): TGTGCCAGCGGGACGTCTAGCGGGGGGGACCGGAAGACCCAGTACTTC.

The rearrangement joins TRBV6-5 to TRBJ2-3, with 9 bases lining up with TRBD2. Germline assignment: CDR1 MNHEY and CDR2 SVGAGI. The CDR3 covers 15 residues. Trimming removed 6 bases from V and 5 bases from J; junction bases left unmatched: 9. The CDR3 reads CASSPGAGGLDTQYF. The CDR3 nucleotides read TGTGCCAGCAGCCCCGGGGCGGGGGGGCTAGATACGCAGTATTTT.